This TCR beta chain was captured by sequencing in a study of OX40 agonist ivuxolimab in advanced cancers. To note about this clone: Its antigen is not identified.

Overall study findings and caveats: Among patients with partial responses at 0.1-3.0 mg/kg, clonal expansion was among the lowest.

Method: immunoSEQ multiplex PCR; TCRdb's copy keeps in-frame clones and lacks some. This table holds tens of thousands of clones, over 80% found once. This CDR3 is built from 11 residues. Germline V gives CDR1 LNHDA, CDR2 SQIVND (reference sequence). Trimming pared 3 bases from V and 3 bases from J, leaving 2 bases between. Sample: CD4+ or CD8+ T cells sorted from blood, taken in a trial of the OX40 agonist ivuxolimab. The chain recombines TRBV19 with TRBJ2-5; no reliable D call. This receptor was obtained from an adult with an advanced solid tumor such as melanoma, head and neck, liver or kidney cancer. CDR3 sequence reads: CASSIEETQYF. CDR3 nucleotide sequence: TGTGCCAGTAGTATTGAAGAGACCCAGTACTTC.